The next 32 T cell receptor beta chains were all read from a single sample in a study of cytomegalovirus exposure and HLA in healthy donors. Researchers ran the PCR with 60 Vbeta and 13 Jbeta primers. Clones were read by immunoSEQ multiplex PCR, and TCRdb kept only the in-frame ones, dropping some. The sample has around 150,000 clones; 65% to 85% are singletons. The source material was PBMCs. Every receptor here comes from a man aged 55 to 70 in good health and CMV-seronegative.

The J gene is TRBJ1-1, the V gene TRBV25-1; 8 bases map to TRBD1. Per germline, CDR1 MGHDK and CDR2 SYGVNS. V gave up 4 bases and J gave up 0 bases; unmatched junction bases: 7. The CDR3 is 16 amino acids. The CDR3 nucleotides are TGTGCCAGCAGTGCGGACAGGGTCCCCATGAACACTGAAGCTTTCTTT. This gives the protein CASSADRVPMNTEAFF. The full variable domain, with the rest looked up from reference TRBV25-1 and TRBJ1-1, is EADIYQTPRYLVIGTGKKITLECSQTMGHDKMYWYQQDPGMELHLIHYSYGVNSTEKGDLSSESTVSRIRTEHFPLTLESARPSHTSQYLCASSADRVPMNTEAFFGQGTRLTVV.

Only one count was recorded for this clone. The V call is TRBV10-3, the J call TRBJ1-3; D is uncertain. The CDR3 runs to 15 residues. V was shortened by 5 bases and J by 0 bases, with 11 bases between the two germline ends. Germline assignment: CDR1 ENHRY and CDR2 SYGVKD. The CDR3 nucleotides are TGTGCCATCAGTACCCCAGGAAACTCTGGAAACACCATATATTTT. Translated, it gives CAISTPGNSGNTIYF.

The V call is TRBV7-9, the J call TRBJ2-1; 10 nucleotides align to TRBD2. CDR3 length: 18 amino acids. After removal of 5 bases from V and 1 base from J, the junction contained 11 bases not matched to a gene. Germline V gives CDR1 SEHNR, CDR2 FQNEAQ (reference sequence). In DNA form, the CDR3 reads TGTGCCAGCAGCCCCGACGGGACTAGCGTTAGTTCCTACAATGAGCAGTTCTTC. It encodes CASSPDGTSVSSYNEQFF.

The V call is TRBV25-1, the J call TRBJ2-7; 12 bases fit TRBD2. J lost 2 bases, V lost 2 bases, and 1 base had no gene match. This CDR3 spans 15 amino acids. Per germline, CDR1 MGHDK and CDR2 SYGVNS. Here the CDR3 reads CASSETSGGPYEQYF. In nucleotides, the CDR3 is TGTGCCAGCAGTGAAACTAGCGGGGGGCCCTACGAGCAGTACTTC.

This clone showed up just a few times. The chain combines TRBV4-2 with TRBJ1-1; D call uncertain. The CDR3 spans 14 residues. Trimming removed 1 base from V and 4 bases from J, with 10 bases in between. Germline V gene sequence: CDR1 LGHNA, CDR2 YNFKEQ. The CDR3 here is CASSQGVGFTEAFF. CDR3 sequence (DNA): TGTGCCAGCAGCCAAGGGGTCGGGTTCACTGAAGCTTTCTTT.

J is TRBJ2-5 and V is TRBV13; TRBD1 agrees at 9 bases. The CDR3 is 16 residues long. The germline V gene has CDR1 PRHDT and CDR2 FYEKMQ (reference sequence). Trimming took 5 bases from V and 2 from J; bases not matched to a gene: 9. CDR3 protein: CASSPGQGTGQETQYF. CDR3 DNA sequence: TGTGCCAGCAGCCCCGGACAGGGGACTGGGCAAGAGACCCAGTACTTC.

This chain uses TRBV4-3 with TRBJ1-5, with D uncertain. The CDR3 extends over 13 amino acids. Trimming stripped 1 base from V and 5 bases from J, with 6 bases between. CDR1 LGHNA and CDR2 YSLEER come from the germline V gene. The CDR3 loop reads CASSQGGHQPQHF. Here the CDR3 DNA reads TGCGCCAGCAGCCAAGGAGGGCATCAGCCCCAGCATTTT.

The chain links TRBV19 to TRBJ2-1; TRBD1 aligns across 8 bases. Germline CDR1 reads LNHDA; CDR2 reads SQIVND (reference sequence). After removal of 9 bases from V and 0 bases from J, the junction contained 16 bases not matched to a gene. The CDR3 covers 18 residues. The CDR3: CARPPGGGWGLSYNEQFF. Here the CDR3 DNA reads TGTGCCAGGCCTCCAGGGGGCGGTTGGGGACTCTCCTACAATGAGCAGTTCTTC.

This clone was seen more than once but under ten times. This chain links TRBV7-9 with TRBJ2-5; 7 nucleotides align to TRBD2. CDR3 length: 13 residues. J gave up 4 bases and V 4 bases, and 3 bases lay outside the gene matches. CDR1 SEHNR and CDR2 FQNEAQ come from the germline V gene (reference sequence). CDR3 nucleotides: TGTGCCAGCAGCTCCCCGGGGGGAGAGACCCAGTACTTC. It codes for CASSSPGGETQYF. The full variable domain, in which reference TRBV7-9 and TRBJ2-5 provide the parts outside the CDR3, is DTGVSQNPRHKITKRGQNVTFRCDPISEHNRLYWYRQTLGQGPEFLTYFQNEAQLEKSRLLSDRFSAERPKGSFSTLEIQRTEQGDSAMYLCASSSPGGETQYFGPGTRLLVL.

This clone was observed a few times. The chain combines TRBV5-1 with TRBJ2-6; 10 bases agree with TRBD1. Losses at the gene ends were 1 base for V and 0 bases for J; bases not matched to a gene: 7. The CDR3 sequence is 19 residues long. Germline values: CDR1 SGHRS, CDR2 YFSETQ. CDR3 DNA: TGCGCCAGCAGCTTGTTCGGACAGGGGGGCGCCTCTGGGGCCAACGTCCTGACTTTC. As protein: CASSLFGQGGASGANVLTF. The full variable domain, with the rest looked up from reference TRBV5-1 and TRBJ2-6, is KAGVTQTPRYLIKTRGQQVTLSCSPISGHRSVSWYQQTPGQGLQFLFEYFSETQRNKGNFPGRFSGRQFSNSRSEMNVSTLELGDSALYLCASSLFGQGGASGANVLTFGAGSRLTVL.

This clone was counted once. The chain links TRBV6-1 to TRBJ1-2; tentatively, D is TRBD1 (5 bases). Trimming cost V 1 base and J 5 bases, with 14 bases left between them. The CDR3 spans 15 residues. CDR1 and CDR2 (germline): MNHNS, SASEGT. The CDR3 region is CASSEDGPGWYGYTF. CDR3 DNA: TGTGCCAGCAGTGAAGACGGTCCAGGGTGGTATGGCTACACCTTC.

The chain is built from TRBV7-2 and TRBJ2-1; D uncertain. Trimming shortened V by 5 bases and J by 10 bases, and 12 bases separated the two germline ends. The CDR3 contains 12 residues. Germline CDR1 is SGHTA and CDR2 is FQGNSA. The CDR3 loop reads CASSPTLQEQFF. The CDR3 DNA reads as TGTGCCAGCAGCCCCACTCTTCAAGAGCAGTTCTTC.

This chain uses TRBV19 with TRBJ1-3; no reliable D call. CDR1 and CDR2 from the germline V gene are LNHDA and SQIVND (reference sequence). V was clipped by 7 bases and J by 3 bases, with 13 bases between them. The CDR3 contains 14 residues. The CDR3 protein is CASNQREDGNTIYF. CDR3 bases: TGTGCCAGTAATCAGAGGGAAGATGGAAACACCATATATTTT.

This clone occurred once. V usage is TRBV7-7 and J usage is TRBJ2-5; 11 bases are shared with TRBD2. Germline values: CDR1 SSHAT, CDR2 FNYEAQ (reference sequence). The CDR3 covers 17 residues. V trimming: 5 bases; J trimming: 5 bases; junction bases outside the gene matches: 13. CDR3 bases: TGTGCCAGCAGCCGTACGACTAGCGGGGTCAGTAGGGAGACCCAGTACTTC. This gives the protein CASSRTTSGVSRETQYF.

The rearrangement uses TRBV19 and TRBJ2-4; possible D gene TRBD1, 6 bases. The ends were cut back, 8 bases at V and 0 bases at J, with 14 bases in the middle. CDR3 length: 15 residues. The V gene's germline CDR1 is LNHDA and CDR2 SQIVND (reference sequence). The chain's CDR3 is CASGGGPLAKNIQYF. The CDR3 DNA follows: TGTGCCAGTGGTGGGGGCCCCTTAGCCAAAAACATTCAGTACTTC.

The rearrangement uses TRBV7-2 and TRBJ2-7, with 14 bases matching TRBD2. There are 16 residues in the CDR3. V shed 3 bases, J shed 4 bases, and the junction held 5 bases outside the gene matches. Germline assignment: CDR1 SGHTA and CDR2 FQGNSA. DNA for the CDR3: TGTGCCAGCAGCTTGGGGACTAGCGGGGGAAGGTACGAGCAGTACTTC. Encoded protein: CASSLGTSGGRYEQYF.

The V and J genes are TRBV30 and TRBJ1-4, with D uncertain. Germline V lookup: CDR1 GTSNPN, CDR2 SVGIG (reference sequence). There are 14 residues in the CDR3. Trimming cost V 4 bases and J 0 bases, with 9 bases left between them. The CDR3 coding sequence is TGTGCCTGGACCGTAGGAGCAACTAATGAAAAACTGTTTTTT. Amino acids: CAWTVGATNEKLFF.

CDR3 in DNA: TGTGCCAGCAGCTTGACTAGCGGGAGTCGTGATGAGCAGTTCTTC. Translation gives CASSLTSGSRDEQFF. The gene calls are TRBV5-4 and TRBJ2-1; 11 nucleotides match TRBD2. The CDR3 runs to 15 residues. J gave up 8 bases and V 1 base, and 5 bases lay outside the gene matches. CDR1 is SGHNT and CDR2 is YYREEE in the germline V gene (reference sequence). The whole variable domain, remainder taken from reference TRBV5-4 and TRBJ2-1, is ETGVTQSPTHLIKTRGQQVTLRCSSQSGHNTVSWYQQALGQGPQFIFQYYREEENGRGNFPPRFSGLQFPNYSSELNVNALELDDSALYLCASSLTSGSRDEQFFGPGTRLTVL.

This clone was counted only a few times. This rearrangement joins TRBV28 to TRBJ1-2; D is perhaps TRBD1 (6 bases). This CDR3 comprises 12 residues. Germline-derived CDR1 and CDR2 are MDHEN and SYDVKM. V lost 11 bases, J lost 6 bases, and 16 bases lay in between. For the CDR3, the DNA is TGTGCCCTGGGGGGGACAATCGATGGCTACACCTTC. The encoded protein is CALGGTIDGYTF.

V usage is TRBV6-5 and J usage is TRBJ1-1; TRBD1 might be the D (6 bases). The CDR3 covers 15 residues. Germline V gene data show CDR1 as MNHEY and CDR2 as SVGAGI. V lost 2 bases, J lost 4 bases, and 14 bases lay in between. CDR3 bases: TGTGCCAGCAGTTACCACCAGGGGACCGGCACTGAAGCTTTCTTT. As protein: CASSYHQGTGTEAFF.

This chain links TRBV6-5 with TRBJ2-5; D might be TRBD1 (5 bases). The DNA matches TRBJ2-7 better at its end, which makes the J call doubtful. CDR1 and CDR2 from the germline V gene are MNHEY and SVGAGI. This CDR3 region has 14 residues. The chain's CDR3 is CASSVGAESYEQYF. The CDR3 DNA sequence: TGTGCCAGCAGTGTAGGGGCGGAGAGCTACGAGCAGTACTTC.

This clone was seen a handful of times. The chain couples TRBV30 to TRBJ2-5, with TRBD2 matching over 14 bases. Germline trimming cut 5 bases from V and 3 bases from J; bases unmatched to any gene: 5. CDR3 length: 15 residues. Germline assignment: CDR1 GTSNPN and CDR2 SVGIG (reference sequence). The CDR3 protein is CAWAPGLAGEETQYF. The CDR3 DNA reads as TGTGCCTGGGCCCCGGGACTAGCGGGAGAAGAGACCCAGTACTTC.

This clone occurred once. The genes are TRBV2 and TRBJ1-6, with 11 bases aligning to TRBD1. The CDR3 sequence is 15 residues long. CDR1 and CDR2 (germline): SNHLY, FYNNEI. V was clipped by 7 bases and J by 8 bases; unmatched bases: 7. In DNA, the CDR3 is TGTGCCAGCAAACCGGGACAGGGGGTTTATTCACCCCTCCACTTT. Translation: CASKPGQGVYSPLHF.

This rearrangement joins TRBV5-1 to TRBJ1-1, with D unclear. Between the trimmed V and J ends, which lost 3 bases and 2 bases, there was a span of 8 bases. There are 13 residues in the CDR3. The germline gives CDR1 SGHRS, CDR2 YFSETQ. The CDR3 region has the DNA TGCGCCAGCAGCTCAAGAGGAAACACTGAAGCTTTCTTT. Protein product: CASSSRGNTEAFF.

This chain joins TRBV5-1 and TRBJ2-2, with 13 bases that match TRBD2. Germline-derived CDR1 and CDR2 are SGHRS and YFSETQ. V lost 2 bases and J lost 7; bases outside the gene matches: 11. The CDR3 has 18 residues. CDR3 coding DNA: TGCGCCAGCAGCTTAGGACTAGCGGGGGCCTCAAGAGACGGGGAGCTGTTTTTT. Translating gives CASSLGLAGASRDGELFF.

V and J are TRBV19 and TRBJ2-1; D gene uncertain. V dropped 5 bases and J dropped 0 bases, with 2 bases sitting between them. CDR1 LNHDA and CDR2 SQIVND come from the germline V gene (reference sequence). This CDR3 spans 12 amino acids. In nucleotides, the CDR3 is TGTGCCAGTAGTTACTCCTACAATGAGCAGTTCTTC. This translates into CASSYSYNEQFF.

The rearrangement uses TRBV6-1 and TRBJ1-2; 7 positions agree with TRBD1. Trimming at V came to 4 bases and at J to 4 bases, leaving 9 bases not matched to a gene. Germline V CDR1 and CDR2: MNHNS, SASEGT. The CDR3 runs 15 residues. CDR3 loop: CASSAFNRGPYGYTF. CDR3 DNA sequence: TGTGCCAGCAGTGCATTCAACAGGGGCCCCTATGGCTACACCTTC.

The sample holds a few counts of this clone. The chain has TRBV7-9 and TRBJ1-1; 10 nucleotides match TRBD1. The J segment lost 5 bases and the V segment lost 5 bases, leaving 8 bases of the junction unmatched. CDR1 is SEHNR, CDR2 FQNEAQ, per germline (reference sequence). The CDR3 covers 15 residues. The CDR3 spells CASSPPGQGRTEAFF. In nucleotides, the CDR3 is TGTGCCAGCAGCCCACCGGGACAGGGGCGGACTGAAGCTTTCTTT.

DNA for the CDR3: TGTGCCAGCAGTTACCGAGACAGCTGGGGCTACGAGCAGTACTTC. This encodes CASSYRDSWGYEQYF. This chain links TRBV6-5 with TRBJ2-7; tentative D call: TRBD1 (5 bases). The ends were cut back, 2 bases at V and 3 bases at J, with 14 bases in the middle. CDR3 size: 15 residues. Per the germline V gene, CDR1 is MNHEY and CDR2 is SVGAGI.

This clone has more than one count but fewer than ten. The chain combines TRBV19 with TRBJ1-5, with 9 bases aligning to TRBD1. Trimming removed 1 base from V and 6 bases from J; junction bases left unmatched: 4. Germline CDR1 reads LNHDA; CDR2 reads SQIVND (reference sequence). This CDR3 has 15 amino acids. The CDR3 sequence: CASSIGQGGFQPQHF. CDR3 sequence (DNA): TGTGCCAGTAGTATAGGACAGGGGGGTTTTCAGCCCCAGCATTTT.

The V and J genes are TRBV7-2 and TRBJ2-5; the D gene is possibly TRBD1 (5 bases). This CDR3 comprises 15 residues. V lost 3 bases and J lost 4, with 15 bases in between. Germline V gene sequence: CDR1 SGHTA, CDR2 FQGNSA. CDR3 amino acids: CASSLNDPGIETQYF. CDR3 DNA sequence: TGTGCCAGCAGCTTGAATGATCCAGGGATAGAGACCCAGTACTTC.

The V gene is TRBV10-3, the J gene TRBJ1-2; 10 nucleotides align to TRBD1. CDR3 length equals 14 residues. Germline V gene lookup returns CDR1 ENHRY and CDR2 SYGVKD. V lost 7 bases and J lost 4; bases outside the gene matches: 6. The CDR3 bases are TGTGCCATCAATGACAGGGGGCAAGGCTATGGCTACACCTTC. It codes for CAINDRGQGYGYTF.